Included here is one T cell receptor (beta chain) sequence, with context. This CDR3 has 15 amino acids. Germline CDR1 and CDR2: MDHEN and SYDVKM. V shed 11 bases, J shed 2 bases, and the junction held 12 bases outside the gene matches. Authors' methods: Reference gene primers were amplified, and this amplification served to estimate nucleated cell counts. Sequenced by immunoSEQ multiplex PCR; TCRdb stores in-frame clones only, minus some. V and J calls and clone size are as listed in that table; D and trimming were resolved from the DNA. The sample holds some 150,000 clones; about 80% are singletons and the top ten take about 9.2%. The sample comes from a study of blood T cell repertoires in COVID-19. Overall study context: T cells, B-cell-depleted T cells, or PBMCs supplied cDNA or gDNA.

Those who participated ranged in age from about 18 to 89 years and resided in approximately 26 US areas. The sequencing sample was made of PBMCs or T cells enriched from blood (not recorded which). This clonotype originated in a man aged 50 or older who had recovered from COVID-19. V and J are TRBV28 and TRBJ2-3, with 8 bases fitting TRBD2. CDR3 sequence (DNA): TGTGCCGTACAGGGTAGCGGGGAGGTCACAGATACGCAGTATTTT. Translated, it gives CAVQGSGEVTDTQYF.